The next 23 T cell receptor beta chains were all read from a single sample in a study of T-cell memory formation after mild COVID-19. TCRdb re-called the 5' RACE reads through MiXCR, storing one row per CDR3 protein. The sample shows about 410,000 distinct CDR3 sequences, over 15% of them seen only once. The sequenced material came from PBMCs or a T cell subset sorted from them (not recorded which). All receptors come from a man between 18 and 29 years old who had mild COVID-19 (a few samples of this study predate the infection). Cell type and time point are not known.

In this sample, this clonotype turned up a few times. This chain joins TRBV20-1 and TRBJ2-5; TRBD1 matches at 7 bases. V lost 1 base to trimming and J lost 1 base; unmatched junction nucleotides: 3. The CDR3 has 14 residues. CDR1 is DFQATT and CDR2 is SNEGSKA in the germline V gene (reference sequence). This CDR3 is CSARVWTGQETQYF. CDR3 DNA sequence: TGCAGTGCTAGAGTCTGGACAGGCCAAGAGACCCAGTACTTC.

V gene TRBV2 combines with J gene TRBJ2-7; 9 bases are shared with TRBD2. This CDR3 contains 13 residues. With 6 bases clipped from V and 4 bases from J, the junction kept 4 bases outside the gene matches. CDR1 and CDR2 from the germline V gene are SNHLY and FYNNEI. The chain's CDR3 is CASSASGGYEQYF. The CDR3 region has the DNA TGTGCCAGCAGCGCCAGCGGGGGGTACGAGCAGTACTTC.

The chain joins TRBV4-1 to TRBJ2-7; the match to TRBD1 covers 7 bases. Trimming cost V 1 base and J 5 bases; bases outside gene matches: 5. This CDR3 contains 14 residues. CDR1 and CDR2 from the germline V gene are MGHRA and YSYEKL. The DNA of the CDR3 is TGCGCCAGCAGCCAAGCTACAGGGGACGACGAGCAGTACGTC. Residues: CASSQATGDDEQYV.

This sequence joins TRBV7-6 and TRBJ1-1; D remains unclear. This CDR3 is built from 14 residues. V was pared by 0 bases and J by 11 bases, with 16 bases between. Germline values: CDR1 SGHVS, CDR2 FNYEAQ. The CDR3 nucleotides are TGTGCCAGCAGCTTAGCGTTCAGCCCAGATGGGGCTTTCTTT. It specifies CASSLAFSPDGAFF.

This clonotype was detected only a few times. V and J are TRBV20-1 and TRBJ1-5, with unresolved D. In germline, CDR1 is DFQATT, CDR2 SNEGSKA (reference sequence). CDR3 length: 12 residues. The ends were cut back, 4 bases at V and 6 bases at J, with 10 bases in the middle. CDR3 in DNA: TGCAGTGCTAACAATCGGGGTCAGCCCCAGCATTTT. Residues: CSANNRGQPQHF.

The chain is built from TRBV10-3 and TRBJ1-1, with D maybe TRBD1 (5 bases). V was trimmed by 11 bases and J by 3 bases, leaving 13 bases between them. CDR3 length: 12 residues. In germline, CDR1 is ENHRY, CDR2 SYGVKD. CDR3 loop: CAVQGSDTEAFF. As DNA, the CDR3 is TGTGCCGTTCAGGGTTCGGACACTGAAGCTTTCTTT.

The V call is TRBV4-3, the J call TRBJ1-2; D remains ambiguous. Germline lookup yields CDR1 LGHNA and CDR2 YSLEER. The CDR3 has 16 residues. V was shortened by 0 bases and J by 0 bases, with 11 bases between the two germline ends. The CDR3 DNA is TGCGCCAGCAGCCAAGAATCTGGCAAGGCTAACTATGGCTACACCTTC. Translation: CASSQESGKANYGYTF.

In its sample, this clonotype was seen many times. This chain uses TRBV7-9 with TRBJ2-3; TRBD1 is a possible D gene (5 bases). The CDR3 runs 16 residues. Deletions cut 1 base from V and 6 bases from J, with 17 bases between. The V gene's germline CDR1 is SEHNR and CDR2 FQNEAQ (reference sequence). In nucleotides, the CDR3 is TGTGCCAGCAGCTTAGTTGGACCCAAGGGGATCGATACGCAGTATTTT. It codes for CASSLVGPKGIDTQYF.

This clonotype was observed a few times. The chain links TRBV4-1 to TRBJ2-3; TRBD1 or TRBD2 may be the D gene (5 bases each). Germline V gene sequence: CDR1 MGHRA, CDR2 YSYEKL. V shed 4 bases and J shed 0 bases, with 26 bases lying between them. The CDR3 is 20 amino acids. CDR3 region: CASSRRSSGTELPSTDTQYF. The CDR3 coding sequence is TGCGCCAGCAGCCGACGAAGTTCCGGGACCGAACTTCCTAGCACAGATACGCAGTATTTT.

The CDR3 loop reads CASITNRGNKGNQPQHF. The CDR3 DNA reads as TGTGCCAGCATTACCAACCGGGGAAATAAGGGCAATCAGCCCCAGCATTTT. The chain links TRBV7-2 to TRBJ1-5; D remains unclear. Germline-derived CDR1 and CDR2 are SGHTA and FQGNSA. The CDR3 has 17 residues. V lost 7 bases, J lost 2 bases, and 21 bases lay in between. Variable domain in full (rest from reference TRBV7-2 and TRBJ1-5): GAGVSQSPSNKVTEKGKDVELRCDPISGHTALYWYRQSLGQGLEFLIYFQGNSAPDKSGLPSDRFSAERTGGSVSTLTIQRTQQEDSAVYLCASITNRGNKGNQPQHFGDGTRLSIL.

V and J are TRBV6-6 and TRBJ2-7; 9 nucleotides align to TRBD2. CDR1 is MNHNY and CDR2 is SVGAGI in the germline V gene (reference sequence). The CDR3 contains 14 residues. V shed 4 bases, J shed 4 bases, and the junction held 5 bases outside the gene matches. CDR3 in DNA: TGTGCCAGCAGTTGGTTAGCGGGGGAGTACGAGCAGTACGTC. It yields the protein CASSWLAGEYEQYV.

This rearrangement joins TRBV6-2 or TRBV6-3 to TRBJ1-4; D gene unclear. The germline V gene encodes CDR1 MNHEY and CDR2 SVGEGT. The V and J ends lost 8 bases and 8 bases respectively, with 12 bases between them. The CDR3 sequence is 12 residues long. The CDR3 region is CASAHSPEKLFF. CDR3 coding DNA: TGTGCCAGCGCTCACAGCCCCGAAAAACTGTTTTTT.

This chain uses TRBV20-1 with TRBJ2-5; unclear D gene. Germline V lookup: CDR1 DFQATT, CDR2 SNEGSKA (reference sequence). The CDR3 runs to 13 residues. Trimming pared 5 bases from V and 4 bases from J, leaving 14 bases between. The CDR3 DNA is TGCAGTGCTTCGGAGAACTCGGGAGAGACCCAGTACTTC. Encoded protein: CSASENSGETQYF.

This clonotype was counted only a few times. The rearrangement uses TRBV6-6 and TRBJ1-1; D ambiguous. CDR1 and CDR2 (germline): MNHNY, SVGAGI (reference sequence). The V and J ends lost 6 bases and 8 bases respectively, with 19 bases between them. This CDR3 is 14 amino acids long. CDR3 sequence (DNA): TGTGCCAGCAGCACGTTGGTCTCTGGTAGAGAAGCTTTCTTT. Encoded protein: CASSTLVSGREAFF.

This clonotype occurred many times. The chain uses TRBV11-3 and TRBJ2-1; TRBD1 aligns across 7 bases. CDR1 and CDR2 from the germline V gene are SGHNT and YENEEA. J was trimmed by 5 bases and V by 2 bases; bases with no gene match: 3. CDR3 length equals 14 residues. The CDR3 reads CASSLQGENNEQFF. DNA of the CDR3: TGTGCCAGCAGCTTACAGGGGGAAAACAATGAGCAGTTCTTC.

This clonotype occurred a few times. The DNA of the CDR3 is TGTGCCAGCAGGTTTGGGCCAGATACGCAGTATTTT. As protein: CASRFGPDTQYF. The chain joins TRBV7-9 to TRBJ2-3; D ambiguous. CDR1 SEHNR and CDR2 FQNEAQ come from the germline V gene (reference sequence). V was cut by 6 bases and J by 4 bases, with 8 bases left in between. The CDR3 runs to 12 residues.

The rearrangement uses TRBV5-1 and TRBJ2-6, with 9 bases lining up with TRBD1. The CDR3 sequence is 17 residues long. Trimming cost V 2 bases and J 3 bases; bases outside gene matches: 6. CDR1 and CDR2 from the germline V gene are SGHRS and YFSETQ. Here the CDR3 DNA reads TGCGCCAGCAGCTTACGGGACAGGGAAAGTGGGGCCAACGTCCTGACTTTC. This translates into CASSLRDRESGANVLTF.

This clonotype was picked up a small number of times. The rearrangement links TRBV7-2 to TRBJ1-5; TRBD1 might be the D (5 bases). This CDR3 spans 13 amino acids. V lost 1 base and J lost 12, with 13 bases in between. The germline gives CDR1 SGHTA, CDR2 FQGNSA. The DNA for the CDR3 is TGTGCCAGCAGCTTAGGGGGGGGTCAGAGCCAGCATTTT. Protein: CASSLGGGQSQHF.

CDR3 sequence: CASSPAADHEQYV. In DNA form, the CDR3 reads TGTGCCAGCTCGCCAGCGGCAGACCACGAGCAGTACGTC. The chain links TRBV18 to TRBJ2-7; tentative D call: TRBD2 (5 bases). V lost 6 bases, J lost 5 bases, and 14 bases lay in between. The CDR3 covers 13 residues. Germline V lookup: CDR1 KGHSH, CDR2 LQKENI.

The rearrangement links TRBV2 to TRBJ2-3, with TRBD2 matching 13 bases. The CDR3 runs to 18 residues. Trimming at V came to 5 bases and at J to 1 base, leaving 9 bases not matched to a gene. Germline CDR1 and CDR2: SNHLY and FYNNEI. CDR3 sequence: CASSFLLAGGEGTDTQYF. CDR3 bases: TGTGCCAGCAGTTTTTTACTAGCGGGGGGGGAAGGCACAGATACGCAGTATTTT.

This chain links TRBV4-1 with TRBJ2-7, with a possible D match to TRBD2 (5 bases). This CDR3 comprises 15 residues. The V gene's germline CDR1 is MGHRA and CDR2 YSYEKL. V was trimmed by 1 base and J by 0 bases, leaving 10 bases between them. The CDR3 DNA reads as TGCGCCAGCAGCCAAGGGAGGAGTACCTCCTACGAGCAGTACTTC. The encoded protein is CASSQGRSTSYEQYF.

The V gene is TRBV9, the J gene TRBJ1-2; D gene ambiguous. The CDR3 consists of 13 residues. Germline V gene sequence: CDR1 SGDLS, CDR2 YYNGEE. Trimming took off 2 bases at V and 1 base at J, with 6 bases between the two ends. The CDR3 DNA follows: TGTGCCAGCAGCGTGACCTATAACTATGGCTACACCTTC. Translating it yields CASSVTYNYGYTF.

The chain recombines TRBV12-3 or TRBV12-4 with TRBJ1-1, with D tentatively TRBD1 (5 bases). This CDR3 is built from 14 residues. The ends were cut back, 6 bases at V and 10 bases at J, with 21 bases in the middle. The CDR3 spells CASSQIILQQGAFF. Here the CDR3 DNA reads TGTGCCAGCAGCCAAATTATCCTACAGCAGGGAGCTTTCTTT.